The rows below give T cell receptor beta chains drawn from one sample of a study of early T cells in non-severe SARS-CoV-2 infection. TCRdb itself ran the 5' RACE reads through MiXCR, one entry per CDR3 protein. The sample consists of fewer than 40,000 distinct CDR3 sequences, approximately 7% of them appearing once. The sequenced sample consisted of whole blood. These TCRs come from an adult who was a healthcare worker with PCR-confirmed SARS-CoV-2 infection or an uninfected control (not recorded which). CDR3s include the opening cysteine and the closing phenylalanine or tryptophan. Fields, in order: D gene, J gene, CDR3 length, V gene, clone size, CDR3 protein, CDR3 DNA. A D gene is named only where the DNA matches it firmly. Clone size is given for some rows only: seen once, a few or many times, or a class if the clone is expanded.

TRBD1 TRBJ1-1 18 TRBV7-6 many CASSPTPTQGALNTEAFF TGTGCCAGCAGCCCCACGCCAACCCAGGGGGCTTTGAACACTGAAGCTTTCTTT
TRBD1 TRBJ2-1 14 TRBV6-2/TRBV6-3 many CASSLYRGSNEQFF TGTGCCAGCAGCCTATACAGGGGCTCCAATGAGCAGTTCTTC
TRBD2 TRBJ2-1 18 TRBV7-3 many CASSPHPNWREAANEQFF TGTGCCAGCAGCCCCCACCCTAATTGGCGGGAGGCGGCCAATGAGCAGTTCTTC
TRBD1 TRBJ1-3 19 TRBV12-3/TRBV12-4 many CASSSYGTGGAFRRDTIYF TGTGCCAGCAGCTCCTACGGGACAGGGGGCGCGTTTCGACGGGACACCATATATTTT
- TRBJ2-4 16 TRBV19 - CASSFRSPGVKNIQYF TGTGCCAGTAGTTTCCGGTCTCCCGGAGTCAAAAACATTCAGTACTTC
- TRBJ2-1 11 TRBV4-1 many CASSHAYEQFF TGCGCCAGCAGCCACGCTTATGAGCAGTTCTTC
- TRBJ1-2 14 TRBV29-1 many CSVTGGRDNYGYTF TGCAGCGTTACCGGGGGGCGGGATAACTATGGCTACACCTTC
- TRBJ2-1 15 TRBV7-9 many CASSPTTENYNEQFF TGTGCCAGCAGCCCTACTACAGAGAATTACAATGAGCAGTTCTTC
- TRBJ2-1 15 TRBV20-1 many CSARRWGASYNEQFF TGCAGTGCTAGAAGGTGGGGCGCGTCCTACAATGAGCAGTTCTTC
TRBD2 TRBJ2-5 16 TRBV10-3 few CAIRPSGALGQETQYF TGTGCCATCCGGCCTAGCGGGGCTCTGGGGCAAGAGACCCAGTACTTC
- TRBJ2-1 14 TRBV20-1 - CSARDGGLRNEQFF TGCAGTGCTAGAGATGGGGGACTCCGCAATGAGCAGTTCTTC
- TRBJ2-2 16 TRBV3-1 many CASSQLTTQNTGELFF TGTGCCAGCAGCCAACTTACTACACAGAACACCGGGGAGCTGTTTTTT
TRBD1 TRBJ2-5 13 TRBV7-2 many CASSTPTGETQYF TGTGCCAGCAGCACCCCGACAGGGGAGACCCAGTACTTC
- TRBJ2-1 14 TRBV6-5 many CASSYGSDGGEQFF TGTGCCAGCAGTTACGGTTCTGACGGGGGTGAGCAGTTCTTC
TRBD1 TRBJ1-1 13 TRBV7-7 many CASSFDRDTEAFF TGTGCCAGCAGCTTCGACAGGGACACTGAAGCTTTCTTT
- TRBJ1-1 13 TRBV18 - CASSPTENTEAFF TGTGCCAGCTCACCCACAGAGAACACTGAAGCTTTCTTT
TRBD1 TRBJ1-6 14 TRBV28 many CASSLDRGFSPLHF TGTGCCAGCAGTCTTGACAGGGGTTTTTCACCCCTCCACTTT
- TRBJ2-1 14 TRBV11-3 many CASSFAGRHNEQFF TGTGCCAGCAGCTTCGCCGGGAGACACAATGAGCAGTTCTTC
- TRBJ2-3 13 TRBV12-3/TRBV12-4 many CACSGLTTDTQYF TGTGCCTGCTCCGGACTCACCACAGATACGCAGTATTTT
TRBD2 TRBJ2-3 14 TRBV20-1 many CSPPQLAGTDTQYF TGCAGCCCTCCACAGCTAGCGGGCACAGATACGCAGTATTTT
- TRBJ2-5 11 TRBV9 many CASSSRETQYF TGTGCCAGCAGCTCACGGGAGACCCAGTACTTC
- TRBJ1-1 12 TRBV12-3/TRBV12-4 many CASRRLNTEAFF TGTGCCAGCAGACGGTTGAACACTGAAGCTTTCTTT
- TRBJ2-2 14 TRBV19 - CASSDGGRTGELFF TGTGCCAGTAGTGATGGGGGTCGTACCGGGGAGCTGTTTTTT